This note documents a single T cell receptor (beta chain) sequence. What it recognizes is unknown. This entry belongs to a study of T cell repertoires in cytomegalovirus infection. The wider study: Indicated by public TCR beta signatures were CMV infection and matching HLA type. General observations from the study: Cumulative public TCR beta family frequency identified carriers of CMV plus the relevant HLA. In two of eight donors, the top clonotype was HLA-C-restricted CMV-specific.

Germline V CDR1 and CDR2: MDHEN, SYDVKM. V lost 6 bases to trimming and J lost 5 bases; unmatched junction nucleotides: 19. The CDR3 is 18 residues long. TCRdb re-derived calls from the reads in MiXCR, one entry per CDR3 protein. The sample lists approximately 910,000 distinct CDR3 sequences, roughly 30% occurring once. The rearrangement joins TRBV28 to TRBJ2-5; 9 nucleotides align to TRBD1. The sample in question was cultured CD8+ T cells from PBMCs, obtained from culture after CMV antigen stimulation. The TCR sequence derives from a human donor in good health (CMV status not recorded). Some clones in this sample may be carry-over from other donors' samples. CDR3 bases: TGTGCCAGCAGCCCCGCCCGTCGGACAGGGGAAATTGGGGAGACCCAGTACTTC. Translating it yields CASSPARRTGEIGETQYF.